This T cell receptor beta chain was observed in a study of cytomegalovirus exposure and HLA in healthy donors (dated by TCRdb to about 2017). Broadly, across the study: In an earlier analysis of roughly 590 of the donors, 250 to 350 Gb of sequence data and 100 million or so unique TCR beta sequences from 180 million or so T cells were reported. An early release covering some 640 HLA-typed donors comprised about 300 gigabases of sequencing data and 85 million or so unique TCR sequences. Of the roughly 400 genotyped donors, over 70% fell in the genetic ancestry cluster associated with self-reported Caucasian donors. The study aimed to test whether signatures of past pathogen exposure could be identified by cataloging public T cell receptors. The study used immunosequencing to profile the T cell repertoires of some 600 subjects and linked those repertoires to cytomegalovirus serostatus. A separate validation cohort of approximately 130 different subjects was used in addition to the 666-subject first cohort. High-throughput TCR immunosequencing, statistical association of individual TCRs with disease status, and machine learning were combined to predict cytomegalovirus infection status. To study patterns of TCR occurrence, a later analysis re-analyzed previously published TCR beta repertoires from just over 650 donors and added high-resolution HLA genotyping. In the later analysis, no new phenotypic data were used to find candidate immune exposures; instead, reliance was placed on TCR beta sequences and their occurrence across donors. To decide whether each TCR beta V gene segment behaved as functional or pseudogenic, an earlier analysis of fewer than 750 of the donors relied on high-throughput TCR beta sequencing. Donor age, sex, ethnicity and CMV serostatus were compiled together with the repertoire data. A later genetic analysis took genome-wide SNP genotypes for about three fifths of the roughly 700 donors and used that subset as a discovery cohort. All discovery cohort repertoires had been generated using a single sequencing platform. HLA typing covered class I and class II loci at four-digit resolution. The number of typed donors differed by locus: about 629-630 for A, B, C, DRB1 and DQB1; 522 for DQA1; 606 for DPA1; and 400 to 480 for DPB1. A handful of DR-DQ haplotypes were handled as single units for association and clustering because linkage in the cohort was strong. Across under 500 genotyped donors of the cohort, an average of about 240,000 unique TCR beta nucleotide sequences per donor were sequenced, and roughly 17% of those sequences were non-productive.

Preparation of the library involved the immunoSEQ multiplex PCR assay. The multiplex PCR relied on a mix of 60 forward primers for TCR Vbeta segments and 13 reverse primers for TCR Jbeta segments. The CDR3 region of rearranged TCR beta genes was amplified from genomic DNA by a multiplex PCR assay. The amplified TCR beta libraries were sequenced on the Illumina HiSeq System as 87-base-pair reads. In the source study's methods: Across the 670 or so repertoires, a later analysis counted some 81 million unique TCR beta chains, approximately 10 million of which were shared by at least two donors. Raw reads were error-corrected and collapsed into unique sequences with a nearest-neighbor algorithm that merged closely related sequences to remove PCR and sequencing errors. To assign V, D and J gene segments, CDR3 sequences were aligned to IMGT reference sequences. For a sequence to be retained, a match of at least six nucleotides to both a V gene segment and a J gene segment was required. A rearrangement counted as productive if the CDR3 had no stop codons and remained in frame with V and J, and every other rearrangement counted as non-productive. CDR3 was defined according to IMGT convention as the region running from the second conserved V-encoded cysteine to the conserved J-encoded phenylalanine. The earlier analysis of some 550 of the donors excluded any sequence lacking an unambiguous match to a single V gene segment. In an earlier analysis of a few hundred of the donors, V segments were called functional above 56.7% productive rearrangements and were called segregating when the between-donor standard deviation exceeded 5%. A statistical classification framework was built for diagnosing cytomegalovirus status from the catalog of TCR beta chain sequences. In a later analysis, TCR nucleotide sequences were compared against IMGT/GENE-DB human TR gene sequences so that V and J genes could be assigned. The TCRdist pipeline was used in a later analysis to assign CDR3 sequences and most-parsimonious VDJ recombination scenarios. A later analysis defined each TCR beta chain by its CDR3 amino acid sequence plus V-gene family, and excluded reads lacking a unique V-gene family. As a way to deal with suspected cross-contamination and a sequencing artifact, a later analysis dropped approximately 570 nucleotide sequences that were highly shared and had low generation probability. A later analysis calculated a clonal expansion index for each public chain from normalized within-repertoire ranks of inferred template counts. In a later analysis, generation probabilities were computed with a VDJ recombination model fitted to out-of-frame rearrangements, and the resulting probabilities were checked against IGoR. In a later analysis, hypergeometric tests were used to score TCR-TCR, TCR-HLA and TCR-CMV co-occurrence, with a repertoire-size bias correction applied to TCR pairs. False discovery rates were estimated in a later analysis by permuting HLA or CMV assignments 20 times. A later analysis grouped co-occurring TCRs with DBSCAN, adding TCRdist sequence similarity when clustering within HLA-allele-positive subsets. For co-occurrence clustering, repertoires with fewer than 30,000 or more than 120,000 public chains were excluded, along with five repertoires with anomalous nucleotide sharing. Sourced from immuneACCESS, this table was stored by TCRdb with only in-frame sequences that have V and J called. A share of the clones is absent; for the studies checked, an unresolved V gene accounts for under half, and the remainder has no known explanation. That table gives V, J and clone size, and the DNA gave D and trimming. The sample table lists tens of thousands of clones, 60% to 85% of them with a count of one. The leading ten clones occupy 5% to 7% of the sample.

Comment on this clone: The clone's antigen remains unknown. Base qualities are not recorded, but no much larger clone differs from it by a single base.

CDR1 and CDR2 are read off the germline V gene as SGHRS and YFSETQ. From the cysteine up to the phenylalanine, the CDR3 has a length of 14 residues. Kept here is only the CDR3 DNA, which spans 42 bases and is read in frame from base 1. At the junction V is shortened by 0 bases and J by 5 bases; bases outside the gene matches: 1. Here is what the overall study found, with its caveats: When HLA alleles, especially DR and DQ, strongly co-occurred, TCR associations were difficult to assign to individual alleles. Most TCR sequences were observed very rarely across donors, whereas some public TCRs were present in many individuals. Most CMV-associated TCR beta chains appeared to be HLA-restricted in a later analysis, and the HLA associations seemed to be driven largely by CMV exposure. In a later analysis, the rate of TCR association differed among HLA loci, with DRB1 alleles having the most associated TCRs and HLA-C alleles having the fewest. Because HLA typing was unavailable for some donors at each locus, only the typed subset was used in association tests. Linkage disequilibrium might explain the correlated functional status among segregating V segments, but an unknown experimental factor could not be excluded. Compared with equally common non-associated chains, HLA-associated TCR beta chains in a later analysis were more clonally expanded and had lower generation probabilities. According to the authors, the approach could potentially be generalized to other disease states and immunological phenotypes. An earlier analysis of 450 to 750 of the donors showed that most TCR beta V segments appeared in productive rearrangements either about 87% or about 30% of the time, which broadly matched IMGT annotations. A further reported finding was that TCR beta sequences accurately predicted the HLA-A and HLA-B alleles for most subjects in the first cohort. For the cohort, immune exposure information was limited to CMV serostatus. A cluster of highly shared sequence variants was judged likely to be a technical artifact of the sequencing pipeline. A later genetic analysis associated a missense DCLRE1C variant with V-gene and J-gene trimming of TCR beta chains, and an independent cohort replicated the association. In a later genetic analysis, fewer N-insertions in productive TCRs were reported among donors in an Asian-associated ancestry cluster than the approximately 670-donor mean. The classifier was reported to diagnose cytomegalovirus status with high specificity and sensitivity in both the original and validation cohorts. Some IMGT-functional V segments, including TRBV6-2 and TRBV6-3, could not be distinguished by the 87-base-pair reads and were therefore excluded. A later analysis associated 17,000 or so TCR beta sequences with specific HLA alleles at a false discovery rate of 0.05. The study listed approximately 160 TCR beta chains as associated with cytomegalovirus. The presence/absence analyses assumed that sequencing depth was roughly uniform across donors, and that assumption may not be true. Because counts were too low, some 17 rarely observed V segments, including chromosome 9 orphons, were excluded from the earlier analysis of 587 of the donors. A few of the identified cytomegalovirus-associated TCR beta chains were confirmed in vitro to be specific for cytomegalovirus antigens. In this cohort, only TCR beta chains were sequenced, and detectable features were limited by the absence of alpha or paired-chain data. According to a later analysis, parvovirus B19, influenza, CMV and Epstein-Barr virus appeared linked to several top co-occurrence clusters.

In total, roughly 710 healthy bone marrow donors made up the cohort. Cohort members were all nominally healthy when sampled, although unrecorded immune exposures were likely present. The donor tested CMV seropositive, placing the donor among the 310 or so seropositive members of the cohort. Every donor gave a peripheral blood sample, and the peripheral blood mononuclear cells from that sample were used for TCR beta sequencing. Genomic DNA extraction from the blood cell samples was performed with the Qiagen DNeasy Blood Extraction Kit. The sample taken for sequencing was PBMCs. The TCR sequence derives from a man younger than 35 in good health and CMV-seropositive. The sequence joins TRBV5-1 to TRBJ2-1; 8 of the junction bases match TRBD1. The CDR3 amino acid sequence is: CASSLARGHNEQFF. Here is the DNA: TGCGCCAGCAGCTTGGCCAGGGGGCACAATGAGCAGTTCTTC.